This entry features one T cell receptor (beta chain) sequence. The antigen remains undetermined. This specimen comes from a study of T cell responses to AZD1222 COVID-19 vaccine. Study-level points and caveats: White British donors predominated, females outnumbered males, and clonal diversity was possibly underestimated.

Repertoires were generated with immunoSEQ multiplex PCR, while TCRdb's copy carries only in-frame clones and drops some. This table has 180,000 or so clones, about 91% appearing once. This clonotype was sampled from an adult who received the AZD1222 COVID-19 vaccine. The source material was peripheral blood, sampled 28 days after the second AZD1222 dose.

Here the CDR3 DNA reads TGTGCCTGGGGGGGGGTAAACCCAGATACGCAGTATTTT. Its protein product is CAWGGVNPDTQYF. The rearrangement uses TRBV28 and TRBJ2-3; the match to TRBD2 covers 7 bases. In germline, CDR1 is MDHEN, CDR2 SYDVKM. Germline trimming cut 11 bases from V and 4 bases from J; bases unmatched to any gene: 9. CDR3 size: 13 residues.